These T cell receptor beta chains were read from a single sample in a study of TIL therapy for anti-PD-1-resistant metastatic lung cancer. Measured with immunoSEQ multiplex PCR; TCRdb has only the in-frame clones, and not every one. The sample consists of about 44,000 clones, 79% of them appearing once. This specimen consisted of blood, obtained at baseline. The receptors were gathered from a man in his 70s with non-small cell lung cancer. Both conserved end residues are part of each CDR3. Fields, in order: V gene, CDR3 protein.

v_call: TRBV11-1
cdr3_aa: CASSFYRLAGGSGNEQFF

v_call: TRBV4-2
cdr3_aa: CASSMTSAPQETQYF

v_call: TRBV7-7
cdr3_aa: CASSRGLLQETQYF

v_call: TRBV28
cdr3_aa: CASTLRRGSHEQYF

v_call: TRBV6-6
cdr3_aa: CASSYQGDGYTF

v_call: TRBV19
cdr3_aa: CASSIDHLLAGAEQFF

v_call: TRBV27
cdr3_aa: CASSPWTSGRAYPFF

v_call: TRBV13
cdr3_aa: CASSVAGRSYNEQFF

v_call: TRBV7-8
cdr3_aa: CASSPQQGSYEQYF

v_call: TRBV27
cdr3_aa: CASSLLSSGQFQFF

v_call: TRBV19
cdr3_aa: CASSILTGGENSNQPQHF

v_call: TRBV5-6
cdr3_aa: CASSSHYNEQFF

v_call: TRBV7-9
cdr3_aa: CASSTPLVSYEQYF

v_call: TRBV6-5
cdr3_aa: CASVLPGGNEQFF

v_call: TRBV6-1
cdr3_aa: CASSEPAWETQYF

v_call: TRBV19
cdr3_aa: CASSPATGQETQYF

v_call: TRBV12-2
cdr3_aa: CASLSYEQYF

v_call: TRBV5-1
cdr3_aa: CASSWDRGRTSGYNEQFF

v_call: TRBV19
cdr3_aa: CASSMTSGSTYNEQFF

v_call: TRBV12-1
cdr3_aa: CASSTERETNSSSYNEQFF

v_call: TRBV5-4
cdr3_aa: CASSPGTSQDTQYF

v_call: TRBV6-1
cdr3_aa: CASRGQGASLEQFF

v_call: TRBV7-9
cdr3_aa: CATREGAGAGNEKLFF

v_call: TRBV30
cdr3_aa: CAGTGSSYGYTF

v_call: TRBV19
cdr3_aa: CASSKTGTSWGDEQFF

v_call: TRBV2
cdr3_aa: CASSLPPGQGISSGNTIYF

v_call: TRBV28
cdr3_aa: CASSPGGGRENTIYF